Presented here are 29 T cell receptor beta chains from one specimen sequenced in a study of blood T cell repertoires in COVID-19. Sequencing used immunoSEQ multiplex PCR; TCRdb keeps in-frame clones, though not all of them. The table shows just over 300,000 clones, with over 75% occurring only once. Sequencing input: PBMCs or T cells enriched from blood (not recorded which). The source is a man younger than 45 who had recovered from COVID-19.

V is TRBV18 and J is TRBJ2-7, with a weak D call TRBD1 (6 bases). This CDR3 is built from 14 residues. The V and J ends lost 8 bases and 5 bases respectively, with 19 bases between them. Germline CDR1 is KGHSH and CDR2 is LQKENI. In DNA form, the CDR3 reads TGTGCCAGCCAGCCGAAAACAGGGAACGACGAGCAGTACTTC. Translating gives CASQPKTGNDEQYF.

CDR3 loop: CATSDYRTGSGELFF. CDR3 DNA sequence: TGTGCCACCAGTGACTACCGGACAGGGTCCGGGGAGCTGTTTTTT. The J gene is TRBJ2-2, the V gene TRBV24-1, with 8 bases matching TRBD1. Germline values: CDR1 KGHDR, CDR2 SFDVKD. The CDR3 is 15 residues long. V was pared by 4 bases and J by 6 bases, with 6 bases of the junction left unmatched.

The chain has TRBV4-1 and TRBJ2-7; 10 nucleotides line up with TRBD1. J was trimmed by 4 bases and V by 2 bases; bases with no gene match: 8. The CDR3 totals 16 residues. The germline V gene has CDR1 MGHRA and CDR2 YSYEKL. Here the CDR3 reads CASSQPRDRGIYEQYF. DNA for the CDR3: TGCGCCAGCAGCCAACCCCGGGACAGGGGTATTTACGAGCAGTACTTC.

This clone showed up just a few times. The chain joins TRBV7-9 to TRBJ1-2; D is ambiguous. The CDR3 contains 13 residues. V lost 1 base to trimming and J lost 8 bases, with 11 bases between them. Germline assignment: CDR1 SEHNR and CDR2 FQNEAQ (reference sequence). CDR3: CASSLGGGFGYTF. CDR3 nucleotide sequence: TGTGCCAGCAGCTTAGGAGGAGGGTTCGGCTACACCTTC.

The DNA of the CDR3 is TGTGCCAGCAGTTTATACGGGAGGGGGTTCAGCTCCTACAATGAGCAGTTCTTC. Protein: CASSLYGRGFSSYNEQFF. The chain is built from TRBV27 and TRBJ2-1; TRBD2 matches 8 bases. The CDR3 spans 18 residues. Trimming took 1 base from V and 0 from J; bases not matched to a gene: 8. In germline, CDR1 is MNHEY, CDR2 SMNVEV (reference sequence).

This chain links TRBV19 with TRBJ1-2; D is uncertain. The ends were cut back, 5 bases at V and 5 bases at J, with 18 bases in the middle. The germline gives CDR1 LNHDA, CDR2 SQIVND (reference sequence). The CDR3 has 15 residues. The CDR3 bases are TGTGCCAGTAGTTCCCGAAAGTCAGCGGATTATGGCTACACCTTC. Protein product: CASSSRKSADYGYTF.

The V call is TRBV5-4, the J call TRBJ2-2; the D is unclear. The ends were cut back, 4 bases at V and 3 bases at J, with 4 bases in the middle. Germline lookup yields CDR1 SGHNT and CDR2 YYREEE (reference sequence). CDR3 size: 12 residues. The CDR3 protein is CASSLDTGELFF. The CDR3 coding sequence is TGTGCCAGCAGCCTAGACACCGGGGAGCTGTTTTTT.

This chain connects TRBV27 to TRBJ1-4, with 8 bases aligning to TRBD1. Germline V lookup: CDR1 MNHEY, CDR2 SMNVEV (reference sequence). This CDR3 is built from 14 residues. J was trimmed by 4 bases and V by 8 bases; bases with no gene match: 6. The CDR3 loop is CASGNRGVNEKLFF. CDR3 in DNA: TGTGCCAGCGGTAACAGGGGGGTTAATGAAAAACTGTTTTTT.

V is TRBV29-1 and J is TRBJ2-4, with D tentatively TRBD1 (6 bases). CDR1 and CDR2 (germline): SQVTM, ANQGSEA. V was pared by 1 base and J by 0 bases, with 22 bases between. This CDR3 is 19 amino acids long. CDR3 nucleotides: TGCAGCGTTGAAGGGGTATTGGGGGCGGTAAGCCTAGCCAAAAACATTCAGTACTTC. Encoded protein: CSVEGVLGAVSLAKNIQYF. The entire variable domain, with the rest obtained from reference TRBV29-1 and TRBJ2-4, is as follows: SAVISQKPSRDICQRGTSLTIQCQVDSQVTMMFWYRQQPGQSLTLIATANQGSEATYESGFVIDKFPISRPNLTFSTLTVSNMSPEDSSIYLCSVEGVLGAVSLAKNIQYFGAGTRLSVL.

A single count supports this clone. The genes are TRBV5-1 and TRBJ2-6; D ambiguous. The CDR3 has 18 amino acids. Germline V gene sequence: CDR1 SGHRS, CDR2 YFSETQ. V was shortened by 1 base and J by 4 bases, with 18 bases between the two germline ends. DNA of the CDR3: TGCGCCAGCAGCTTGATGGGCCTAAGTCAGTCCGGGGCCAACGTCCTGACTTTC. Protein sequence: CASSLMGLSQSGANVLTF.

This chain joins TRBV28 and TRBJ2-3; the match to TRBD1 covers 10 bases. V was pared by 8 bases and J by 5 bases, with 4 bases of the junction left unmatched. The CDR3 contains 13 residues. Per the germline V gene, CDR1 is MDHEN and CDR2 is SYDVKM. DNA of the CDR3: TGTGCCAGCCTGACAGGGGGCAGAGATACGCAGTATTTT. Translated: CASLTGGRDTQYF.

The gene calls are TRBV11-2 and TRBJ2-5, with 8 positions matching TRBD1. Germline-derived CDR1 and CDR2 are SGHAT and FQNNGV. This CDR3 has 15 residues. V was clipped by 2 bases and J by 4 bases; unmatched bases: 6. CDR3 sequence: CASSLYQGAGETQYF. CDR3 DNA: TGTGCCAGCAGCTTATATCAGGGGGCTGGAGAGACCCAGTACTTC.

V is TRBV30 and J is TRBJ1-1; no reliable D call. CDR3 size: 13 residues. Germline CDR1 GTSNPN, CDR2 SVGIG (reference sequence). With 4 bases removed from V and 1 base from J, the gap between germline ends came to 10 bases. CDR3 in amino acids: CAWTVASNTEAFF. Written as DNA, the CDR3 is TGTGCCTGGACAGTCGCTTCGAACACTGAAGCTTTCTTT.

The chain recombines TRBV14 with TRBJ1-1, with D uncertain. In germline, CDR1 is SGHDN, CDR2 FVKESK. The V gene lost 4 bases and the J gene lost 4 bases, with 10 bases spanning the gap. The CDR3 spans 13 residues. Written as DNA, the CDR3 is TGTGCCAGCAGCCGTACCTCGGGCACTGAAGCTTTCTTT. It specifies CASSRTSGTEAFF. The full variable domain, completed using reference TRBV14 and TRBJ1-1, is EAGVTQFPSHSVIEKGQTVTLRCDPISGHDNLYWYRRVMGKEIKFLLHFVKESKQDESGMPNNRFLAERTGGTYSTLKVQPAELEDSGVYFCASSRTSGTEAFFGQGTRLTVV.

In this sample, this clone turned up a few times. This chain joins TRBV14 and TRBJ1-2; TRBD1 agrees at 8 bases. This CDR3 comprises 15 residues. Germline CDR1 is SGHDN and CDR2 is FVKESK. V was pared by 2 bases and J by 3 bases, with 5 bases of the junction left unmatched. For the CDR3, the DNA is TGTGCCAGCAGCCAACAGACGACAGGGGACTATGGCTACACCTTC. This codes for CASSQQTTGDYGYTF.

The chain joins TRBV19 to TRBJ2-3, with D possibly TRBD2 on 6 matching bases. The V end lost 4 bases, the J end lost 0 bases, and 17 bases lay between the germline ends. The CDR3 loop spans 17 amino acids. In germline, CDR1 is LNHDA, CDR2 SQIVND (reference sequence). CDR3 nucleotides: TGTGCCAGTAGTAGGGGGAGTCGCGGGGCTAGCACAGATACGCAGTATTTT. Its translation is CASSRGSRGASTDTQYF.

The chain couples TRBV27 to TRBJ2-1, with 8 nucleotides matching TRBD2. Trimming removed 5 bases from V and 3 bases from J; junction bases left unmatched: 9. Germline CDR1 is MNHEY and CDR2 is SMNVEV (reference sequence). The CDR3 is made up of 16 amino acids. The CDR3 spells CASSLAGGANYNEQFF. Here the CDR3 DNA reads TGTGCCAGCAGTCTGGCCGGGGGGGCCAACTACAATGAGCAGTTCTTC.

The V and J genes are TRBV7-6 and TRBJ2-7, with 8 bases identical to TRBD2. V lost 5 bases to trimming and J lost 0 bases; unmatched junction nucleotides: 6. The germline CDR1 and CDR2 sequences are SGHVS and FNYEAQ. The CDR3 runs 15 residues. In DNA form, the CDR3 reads TGTGCCAGCAGCCTTACTAGCGGCAGCTCCTACGAGCAGTACTTC. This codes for CASSLTSGSSYEQYF.

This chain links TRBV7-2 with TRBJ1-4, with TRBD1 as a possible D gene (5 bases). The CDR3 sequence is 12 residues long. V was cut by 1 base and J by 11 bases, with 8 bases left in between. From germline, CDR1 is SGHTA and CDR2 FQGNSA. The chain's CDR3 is CASSLGGEKLFF. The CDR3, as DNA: TGTGCCAGCAGCTTAGGGGGGGAGAAACTGTTTTTT.

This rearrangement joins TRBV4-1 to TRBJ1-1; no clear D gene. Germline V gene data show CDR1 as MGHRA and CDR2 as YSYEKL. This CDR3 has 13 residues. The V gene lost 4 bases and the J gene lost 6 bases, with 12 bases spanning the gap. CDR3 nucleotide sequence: TGCGCCAGCAGCCCTGGGTTTGCGGCTGAAGCTTTCTTT. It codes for CASSPGFAAEAFF.

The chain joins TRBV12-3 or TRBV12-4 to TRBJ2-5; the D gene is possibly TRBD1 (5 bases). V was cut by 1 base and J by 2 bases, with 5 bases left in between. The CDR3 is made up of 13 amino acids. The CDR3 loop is CASSLGQQETQYF. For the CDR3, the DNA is TGTGCCAGCAGTTTAGGACAGCAAGAGACCCAGTACTTC.

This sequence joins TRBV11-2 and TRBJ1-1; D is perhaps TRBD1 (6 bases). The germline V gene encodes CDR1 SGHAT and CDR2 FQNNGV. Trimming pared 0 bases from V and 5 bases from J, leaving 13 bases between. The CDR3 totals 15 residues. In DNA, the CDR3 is TGTGCCAGCAGCTTAGAAAGGGGGGGTTGGACTGAAGCTTTCTTT. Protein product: CASSLERGGWTEAFF.

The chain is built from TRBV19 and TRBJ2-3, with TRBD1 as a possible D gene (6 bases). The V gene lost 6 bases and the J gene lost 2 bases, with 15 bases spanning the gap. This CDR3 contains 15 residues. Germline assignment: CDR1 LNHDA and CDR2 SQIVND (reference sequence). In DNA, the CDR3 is TGTGCCAGTAGGAACGGACAGAGCTACACAGATACGCAGTATTTT. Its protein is CASRNGQSYTDTQYF.

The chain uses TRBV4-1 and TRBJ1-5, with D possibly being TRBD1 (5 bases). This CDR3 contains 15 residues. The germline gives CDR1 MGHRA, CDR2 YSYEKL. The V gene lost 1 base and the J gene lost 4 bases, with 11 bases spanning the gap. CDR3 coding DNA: TGCGCCAGCAGCCAAGTTTTAACAGGAAATCAGCCCCAGCATTTT. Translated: CASSQVLTGNQPQHF.

CDR3 in DNA: TGTGCCAGCGAGAGGTCCCACGAGCAGTACTTC. It is translated as CASERSHEQYF. J is TRBJ2-7 and V is TRBV2; D is ambiguous. The CDR3 runs 11 residues. Trimming pared 8 bases from V and 5 bases from J, leaving 10 bases between. Germline V lookup: CDR1 SNHLY, CDR2 FYNNEI.

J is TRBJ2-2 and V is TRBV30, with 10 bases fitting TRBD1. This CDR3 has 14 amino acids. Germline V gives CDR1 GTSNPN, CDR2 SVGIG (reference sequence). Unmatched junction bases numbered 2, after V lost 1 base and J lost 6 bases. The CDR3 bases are TGTGCCTGGAGTGAAGGACAGGGGGCCGGGGAGCTGTTTTTT. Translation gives CAWSEGQGAGELFF.

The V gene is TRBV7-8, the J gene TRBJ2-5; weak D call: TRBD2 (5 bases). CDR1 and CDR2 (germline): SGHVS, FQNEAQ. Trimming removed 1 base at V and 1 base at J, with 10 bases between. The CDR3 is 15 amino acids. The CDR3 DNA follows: TGTGCCAGCAGCTTAGAATCTAGCCGCCAAGAGACCCAGTACTTC. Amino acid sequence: CASSLESSRQETQYF.

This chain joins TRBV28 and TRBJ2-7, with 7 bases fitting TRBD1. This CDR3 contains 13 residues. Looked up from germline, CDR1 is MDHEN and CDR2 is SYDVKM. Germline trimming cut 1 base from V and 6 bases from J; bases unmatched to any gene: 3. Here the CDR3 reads CASSLFGTAEQYF. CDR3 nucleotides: TGTGCCAGCAGTTTATTTGGGACAGCCGAGCAGTACTTC.

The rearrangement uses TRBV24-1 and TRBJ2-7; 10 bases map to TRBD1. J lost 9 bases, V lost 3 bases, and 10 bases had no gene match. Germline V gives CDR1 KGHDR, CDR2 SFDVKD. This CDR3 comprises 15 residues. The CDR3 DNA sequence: TGTGCCACCAGTGATGGGGACAGGGGCCTGGCGGGGCAGTACTTC. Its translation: CATSDGDRGLAGQYF.